The 23 T cell receptor beta chains in this list originate from one sample, sequenced in a study of blood T cells in healthy people across ages. Primers used in a second PCR of roughly 6 to 12 cycles were a sample-barcoded 5' primer and a J-beta primer mix. TCRdb itself ran the 5' RACE reads through MiXCR, one entry per CDR3 protein. The repertoire has roughly 730,000 distinct CDR3 sequences, roughly 56% of them found once; the top ten carry roughly 24%. Material for sequencing was blood. The source is a man in his forties or fifties in good health.

The gene calls are TRBV28 and TRBJ1-2; unclear D gene. Germline CDR1 and CDR2: MDHEN and SYDVKM. V gave up 4 bases and J gave up 0 bases, with 12 bases separating them. There are 15 residues in the CDR3. As DNA, the CDR3 is TGTGCCAGCAGTTCGGCCCGGGAATCTAACTATGGCTACACCTTC. It yields the protein CASSSARESNYGYTF.

V usage is TRBV20-1 and J usage is TRBJ2-3; TRBD2 agrees at 12 bases. With 2 bases clipped from V and 4 bases from J, the junction kept 4 bases outside the gene matches. The germline V gene encodes CDR1 DFQATT and CDR2 SNEGSKA (reference sequence). This CDR3 is 15 amino acids long. CDR3 amino acids: CSARTTSGRSDTQYF. CDR3 nucleotide sequence: TGCAGTGCTAGAACGACTAGCGGGAGATCAGATACGCAGTATTTT.

This clonotype is medium-sized by share. J is TRBJ2-1 and V is TRBV29-1; no clear D. The CDR3 extends over 15 amino acids. Deletions cut 1 base from V and 0 bases from J, with 10 bases between. Per germline, CDR1 SQVTM and CDR2 ANQGSEA. CDR3 in amino acids: CSVEVSTVSYNEQFF. Here the CDR3 DNA reads TGCAGCGTTGAAGTCTCAACAGTCTCCTACAATGAGCAGTTCTTC.

The rearrangement links TRBV29-1 to TRBJ2-7; D ambiguous. The CDR3 is 12 amino acids. Germline-derived CDR1 and CDR2 are SQVTM and ANQGSEA. The V gene lost 5 bases and the J gene lost 0 bases, with 8 bases spanning the gap. Here the CDR3 reads CSVRKSSYEQYF. The CDR3 nucleotides are TGCAGCGTTAGGAAGAGCTCCTACGAGCAGTACTTC.

This clonotype was seen at least ten times. V and J are TRBV27 and TRBJ2-5, with D possibly being TRBD1 (6 bases). Deletions cut 3 bases from V and 5 bases from J, with 22 bases between. This CDR3 is 17 amino acids long. The germline gives CDR1 MNHEY, CDR2 SMNVEV (reference sequence). CDR3 sequence (DNA): TGTGCCAGCAGTTTGATACCCCTCCAGGGGTATAGTGAGACCCAGTACTTC. Translation: CASSLIPLQGYSETQYF.

This clonotype has only a few counts. CDR3 bases: TGTGCCAGCAGCCAGGACGCGAACACTGAAGCTTTCTTT. Translated: CASSQDANTEAFF. The rearrangement links TRBV9 to TRBJ1-1; D is uncertain. The length of the CDR3 is 13 residues. Trimming shortened V by 4 bases and J by 1 base, and 8 bases separated the two germline ends. Germline V gene data show CDR1 as SGDLS and CDR2 as YYNGEE.

The chain uses TRBV4-3 and TRBJ1-1; D is uncertain. Germline CDR1 reads LGHNA; CDR2 reads YSLEER. This CDR3 has 13 residues. The V and J ends lost 5 bases and 0 bases respectively, with 7 bases between them. The CDR3 region has the DNA TGCGCCAGCAGCTGGAAGATGAACACTGAAGCTTTCTTT. Translated: CASSWKMNTEAFF.

The chain is built from TRBV6-2 or TRBV6-3 and TRBJ1-4; a weak D match, TRBD1 (5 bases). The CDR3 loop spans 17 amino acids. The germline gives CDR1 MNHEY, CDR2 SVGEGT. V was clipped by 0 bases and J by 8 bases, with 19 bases between them. The CDR3: CASSYSRWGWPGEKLFF. The CDR3 nucleotides read TGTGCCAGCAGTTACTCGCGATGGGGCTGGCCTGGAGAAAAACTGTTTTTT.

The rearrangement links TRBV29-1 to TRBJ1-2; TRBD1 matches 8 bases. V was clipped by 4 bases and J by 8 bases; unmatched bases: 21. Per the germline V gene, CDR1 is SQVTM and CDR2 is ANQGSEA. There are 17 residues in the CDR3. The CDR3 loop reads CSVAVPLLKQGAQGYTF. DNA for the CDR3: TGCAGCGTTGCCGTCCCCCTCTTGAAGCAGGGGGCGCAAGGCTACACCTTC.

The chain uses TRBV28 and TRBJ1-5; D ambiguous. The CDR3 consists of 13 residues. Trimming pared 8 bases from V and 1 base from J, leaving 9 bases between. Per germline, CDR1 MDHEN and CDR2 SYDVKM. The CDR3 here is CASCYESNQPQHF. CDR3 nucleotide sequence: TGTGCCAGCTGCTACGAAAGCAATCAGCCCCAGCATTTT.

J is TRBJ2-3 and V is TRBV7-2; weak D call: TRBD2 (7 bases). Trimming left V 1 base short and J 2 bases short, with 16 bases between. This CDR3 contains 17 residues. Germline-derived CDR1 and CDR2 are SGHTA and FQGNSA. The CDR3 bases are TGTACCAGCAGCTTAGGGCCCGCCGGGGGGCCCACAGATACGCAGTATTTT. It codes for CTSSLGPAGGPTDTQYF. Drawing the rest from reference TRBV7-2 and TRBJ2-3, the complete variable domain is GAGVSQSPSNKVTEKGKDVELRCDPISGHTALYWYRQSLGQGLEFLIYFQGNSAPDKSGLPSDRFSAERTGGSVSTLTIQRTQQEDSAVYLCTSSLGPAGGPTDTQYFGPGTRLTVL.

The chain is built from TRBV20-1 and TRBJ2-6; D call uncertain. Trimming removed 6 bases at V and 0 bases at J, with 9 bases between. Germline CDR1 is DFQATT and CDR2 is SNEGSKA (reference sequence). The CDR3 contains 14 residues. Here the CDR3 reads CSATIPSGANVLTF. CDR3 nucleotide sequence: TGCAGTGCCACCATCCCCTCTGGGGCCAACGTCCTGACTTTC.

V and J are TRBV27 and TRBJ1-6; D uncertain. V lost 1 base and J 6 bases, leaving 10 bases between the germline ends. This CDR3 is 15 amino acids long. Germline CDR1 reads MNHEY; CDR2 reads SMNVEV (reference sequence). The CDR3 sequence is CASSLFGDLNSPLHF. Written as DNA, the CDR3 is TGTGCCAGCAGTTTATTCGGCGATCTTAATTCACCCCTCCACTTT.

The chain combines TRBV20-1 with TRBJ1-5, with D hard to call. The germline V gene encodes CDR1 DFQATT and CDR2 SNEGSKA (reference sequence). Trimming stripped 3 bases from V and 6 bases from J, with 12 bases between. The CDR3 has 13 amino acids. CDR3 DNA sequence: TGCAGTGCTAGCGCGGCGGTCGGTCAGCCCCAGCATTTT. Translated: CSASAAVGQPQHF.

In its sample, this clonotype was seen many times. This chain connects TRBV12-3 or TRBV12-4 to TRBJ2-7; 7 bases match TRBD2. V lost 2 bases, J lost 6 bases, and 4 bases stayed unmatched. This CDR3 is 13 amino acids long. The CDR3 here is CASSLSGGLEQYF. CDR3 in DNA: TGTGCCAGCAGTTTATCGGGGGGTCTCGAGCAGTACTTC.

This chain joins TRBV2 and TRBJ2-2, with 10 bases identical to TRBD2. With 8 bases clipped from V and 4 bases from J, the junction kept 7 bases outside the gene matches. The CDR3 is made up of 15 amino acids. Germline V CDR1 and CDR2: SNHLY, FYNNEI. CDR3 sequence reads: CASALAGSFTGELFF. CDR3 DNA sequence: TGTGCCAGCGCACTAGCGGGGTCCTTCACCGGGGAGCTGTTTTTT. The full variable domain, completed using reference TRBV2 and TRBJ2-2, is EPEVTQTPSHQVTQMGQEVILRCVPISNHLYFYWYRQILGQKVEFLVSFYNNEISEKSEIFDDQFSVERPDGSNFTLKIRSTKLEDSAMYFCASALAGSFTGELFFGEGSRLTVL.

The chain has TRBV5-5 and TRBJ2-2, with 10 positions matching TRBD1. CDR1 SGHKS and CDR2 YYEKEE come from the germline V gene (reference sequence). The CDR3 spans 15 residues. V lost 4 bases to trimming and J lost 4 bases; unmatched junction nucleotides: 4. In nucleotides, the CDR3 is TGTGCCAGCAGCCAGCGGACAGGGGGCACCGGGGAGCTGTTTTTT. Translation gives CASSQRTGGTGELFF.

This chain joins TRBV15 and TRBJ1-6; tentatively, D is TRBD1 (5 bases). Trimming took off 0 bases at V and 14 bases at J, with 20 bases between the two ends. Germline V CDR1 and CDR2: LNHNV, YYDKDF (reference sequence). The CDR3 extends over 16 amino acids. CDR3 sequence: CATSRDKGPGASALHF. CDR3 DNA sequence: TGTGCCACCAGCAGAGATAAGGGGCCCGGGGCCTCGGCCCTCCACTTT.

Only a few counts were recorded for this clonotype. This sequence joins TRBV29-1 and TRBJ2-2; 8 bases fit TRBD1. V was pared by 3 bases and J by 4 bases, with 16 bases of the junction left unmatched. This CDR3 spans 18 amino acids. Germline values: CDR1 SQVTM, CDR2 ANQGSEA. The CDR3 DNA reads as TGCAGCGTTGAGGGGGTCTTGAGGACAGGGATTAGCACCGGGGAGCTGTTTTTT. Its translation is CSVEGVLRTGISTGELFF.

This clonotype was seen at least ten times. The V call is TRBV7-6, the J call TRBJ2-3, with 7 positions matching TRBD2. From germline, CDR1 is SGHVS and CDR2 FNYEAQ. The CDR3 contains 17 residues. V trimming: 1 base; J trimming: 6 bases; junction bases outside the gene matches: 13. CDR3 in amino acids: CASSLDPGGNPSDTQYF. In nucleotides, the CDR3 is TGTGCCAGCAGCTTAGATCCCGGGGGGAACCCGTCGGATACGCAGTATTTT.

J is TRBJ1-1 and V is TRBV4-1, with D possibly TRBD1 on 5 matching bases. The CDR3 runs to 14 residues. CDR1 and CDR2 (germline): MGHRA, YSYEKL. The germline V and J ends were trimmed by 0 bases and 6 bases, with 11 bases remaining between them. The CDR3 DNA sequence: TGCGCCAGCAGCCAAGAAACAGGCTCTTCTGAAGCTTTCTTT. Residues: CASSQETGSSEAFF.

The rearrangement joins TRBV6-1 to TRBJ1-1; D gene uncertain. This CDR3 is built from 13 residues. Germline CDR1 is MNHNS and CDR2 is SASEGT. V was shortened by 7 bases and J by 6 bases, with 15 bases between the two germline ends. CDR3 sequence reads: CASTLGPLSEAFF. The CDR3 DNA follows: TGTGCCAGCACCCTTGGGCCGCTTTCTGAAGCTTTCTTT.

This clonotype appeared a single time. The chain uses TRBV12-3 or TRBV12-4 and TRBJ2-3; TRBD2 aligns across 9 bases. V dropped 3 bases and J dropped 4; count of bases not matched to a gene: 8. The CDR3 consists of 16 residues. Here the CDR3 reads CASSFNLLAGADTQYF. In nucleotides, the CDR3 is TGTGCCAGCAGTTTCAATTTACTAGCGGGCGCAGATACGCAGTATTTT.